Listed here are 11 T cell receptor beta chains from one sample, sequenced in a study of T cell repertoires in cytomegalovirus infection (dated by TCRdb to between 2018 and 2021). Sequenced on an Illumina HiSeq 1500. TCRdb ran its own pipeline on the public reads, namely fastp trimming at Q25 and MiXCR clone calling, and kept in-frame beta chains. Rows with a matching CDR3 protein are joined into one entry that keeps the most common DNA and genes. A total of 200,000 or so distinct CDR3 sequences appear in this sample, around 20% of them only once. Of the sample, just under 3% is held by the ten largest clones. The sample was PBMCs. Source of these receptors: a human donor in good health (CMV status not recorded). Some clones in this sample may be carry-over from other donors' samples.

This sequence joins TRBV25-1 and TRBJ1-6; D is uncertain. Germline V gene lookup returns CDR1 MGHDK and CDR2 SYGVNS. Trimming stripped 4 bases from V and 7 bases from J, with 11 bases between. The CDR3 is 14 amino acids. The CDR3 nucleotides read TGTGCCAGCAGTGGACGGGAGAAGAATTCACCCCTCCACTTT. Encoded protein: CASSGREKNSPLHF.

This clonotype is categorized as medium-sized. This chain uses TRBV7-9 with TRBJ2-2; TRBD2 might be the D (6 bases). Germline-derived CDR1 and CDR2 are SEHNR and FQNEAQ (reference sequence). V gave up 6 bases and J gave up 6 bases, with 20 bases separating them. The CDR3 totals 16 residues. The CDR3 coding sequence is TGTGCCAGCAGGGATCCGGGACTGGAGGGATCCGGGGAGCTGTTTTTT. Amino acids: CASRDPGLEGSGELFF.

This clonotype was picked up a small number of times. The CDR3, as DNA: TGTGCCAGCAGCTTAGAATGGCAGTCGGGGACCCAGTACTTC. This sequence encodes CASSLEWQSGTQYF. The chain employs TRBV7-2 and TRBJ2-5; the D is unclear. This CDR3 has 14 residues. V shed 1 base and J shed 7 bases, with 13 bases lying between them. CDR1 and CDR2 (germline): SGHTA, FQGNSA.

The chain joins TRBV27 to TRBJ2-7; D possibly corresponds to TRBD2 (5 bases). V was shortened by 6 bases and J by 5 bases, with 20 bases between the two germline ends. The germline gives CDR1 MNHEY, CDR2 SMNVEV (reference sequence). The CDR3 extends over 15 amino acids. The CDR3 nucleotides read TGTGCCAGCAGAAAATCCTCCCTAGCAACCCACGAGCAGTACTTC. Amino acid sequence: CASRKSSLATHEQYF.

The gene calls are TRBV6-9 and TRBJ2-1, with a possible D match to TRBD1 (6 bases). The CDR3 covers 16 residues. Germline values: CDR1 MNHGY, CDR2 SVAAGI. V was clipped by 4 bases and J by 2 bases, with 15 bases between them. The CDR3 is CASSLPGTTAYNEQFF. In DNA, the CDR3 is TGTGCCAGCAGTTTGCCGGGGACAACAGCCTACAATGAGCAGTTCTTC.

This sequence joins TRBV28 and TRBJ2-1; 9 bases line up with TRBD2. This CDR3 has 14 residues. Germline assignment: CDR1 MDHEN and CDR2 SYDVKM. After removal of 5 bases from V and 10 bases from J, the junction contained 9 bases not matched to a gene. CDR3 nucleotides: TGTGCCAGCAGTCGTAGCGGGAGTTCCCAAGAGCAGTTCTTC. This encodes CASSRSGSSQEQFF.

This clonotype was observed a few times. This chain joins TRBV28 and TRBJ2-7; 10 bases align to TRBD1. V shed 6 bases and J 11 bases; nucleotides not matched to a gene: 7. Germline V lookup: CDR1 MDHEN, CDR2 SYDVKM. The CDR3 extends over 12 amino acids. CDR3 protein: CASRKAGTGEYF. For the CDR3, the DNA is TGTGCCAGCAGAAAAGCCGGGACAGGGGAGTACTTC.

This clonotype occurred many times. V gene TRBV12-5 combines with J gene TRBJ2-1, with 9 bases fitting TRBD1. V was pared by 6 bases and J by 6 bases, with 9 bases of the junction left unmatched. Per germline, CDR1 LGHNT and CDR2 FRNRAP. This CDR3 is 15 amino acids long. The CDR3 loop reads CASGAPGQGFNEQFF. CDR3 nucleotides: TGTGCTAGTGGAGCACCGGGACAGGGATTCAATGAGCAGTTCTTC.

This clonotype came up a few times. The rearrangement links TRBV4-2 to TRBJ1-3; D unclear. Trimming took 2 bases from V and 0 from J, leaving 8 bases between them. This CDR3 has 15 residues. The germline V gene has CDR1 LGHNA and CDR2 YNFKEQ. CDR3 protein: CASSQLQSSGNTIYF. In nucleotides, the CDR3 is TGTGCCAGCAGCCAACTACAGAGCTCTGGAAACACCATATATTTT.

Concerning this clonotype: Since a much larger clone is just one base distant, this may be a read error. V gene TRBV7-2 combines with J gene TRBJ2-1, with D unresolved. The germline V and J ends were trimmed by 8 bases and 7 bases, with 21 bases remaining between them. The CDR3 consists of 15 residues. CDR1 is SGHTA, CDR2 FQGNSA, per germline. CDR3 region: CASLSNGLPGNEQFF. CDR3 sequence (DNA): TGTGCCAGCCTGAGCAATGGGTTGCCGGGTAATGAGCAGTTCTTC.

Many counts were recorded for this clonotype. V is TRBV7-8 and J is TRBJ2-3, with a tentative D call TRBD1 (5 bases). CDR1 is SGHVS and CDR2 is FQNEAQ in the germline V gene. This CDR3 spans 15 amino acids. V was trimmed by 5 bases and J by 4 bases, leaving 16 bases between them. The CDR3 bases are TGTGCCAGCAGCCCCCAGGGCGCCAGCGCAGATACGCAGTATTTT. Translation: CASSPQGASADTQYF.